This T cell receptor beta chain emerged from a study of blood T cell repertoires in COVID-19 (dated by TCRdb to 2019 to 2021). A note on the overall study: The collaborator samples originated in the United States, Italy and Spain and spanned the acute and convalescent phases of COVID-19. The samples were drawn from the first 160 participants of the ongoing ImmuneRACE study and from over 950 subjects provided by 6 global collaborators. The material from the prospective study consisted of cDNA or gDNA derived from T cells, B-cell-depleted T cells, or PBMCs. The repertoires were released in a freely available public database intended as a resource for research on the immune response to SARS-CoV-2. The dataset comprised deeply sampled blood TCRbeta repertoires from subjects exposed to, actively infected with, or recovered from COVID-19. The sample metadata nearly always contained a de-identified subject ID, COVID-19 status, age in years and sex. Where available, HLA class I and class II types were taken from metadata supplied by the sample provider and were not determined by assay-based typing.

The immunoSEQ Assay, a bias-controlled multiplex PCR, was used to amplify TCRbeta CDR3 regions from genomic DNA. In the source study's methods: The number of nucleated cells in each sample was estimated from the amplification of reference gene primers within the assay. To quantify the absolute abundance of each unique TCRbeta CDR3 rearrangement, sequence reads were collapsed and filtered. For each sample, productive Simpson clonality was calculated as the square root of Simpson's diversity index over productive rearrangements. Held by TCRdb, this immuneACCESS table contains in-frame sequences only and omits some clones. Under half of the omission traces to an unresolved V gene where checked; the cause of the rest is unknown. V, J and clone size derive from that table, while D and trimming were established from the DNA sequence. The sample data list just under 55,000 clones, and 85% to 95% of these were observed just once. Clones ranked in the top ten supply roughly 3.9% of the sample.

V sheds 2 bases and J sheds 4 bases, leaving 15 bases between their ends. There are 16 amino acids in the CDR3, from cysteine to phenylalanine inclusive. Of the read, only the CDR3 DNA is kept; its 48 bases are in frame from base 1. The germline V gene (reference sequence) gives CDR1 as LGHDT and CDR2 as YNNKEL. This clone was seen only once. This receptor's antigen is unknown. The input lacks base qualities; no much larger clone sits a single base away. Broader findings and caveats from the paper: The amount of clinical and demographic metadata varied by source and participant and was provided uncurated.

Collaborating institutions collected whole blood in K2EDTA tubes following their own protocols. For TCRbeta analysis, collaborator samples were shipped as frozen whole blood, as isolated PBMCs, or as DNA extracted from either sample type. The sequence came from a man aged 45-60 years with acute or convalescent COVID-19. The sample comprised peripheral blood. The sequence links TRBV3-1 (or the pseudogene TRBV3-2) to TRBJ1-3, with an unclear D gene assignment. The bases are TGTGCCAGCAGCCAACGACGGACGGCGGGGGGAAACACCATATATTTT. Its amino acids are CASSQRRTAGGNTIYF.